This TCR beta chain was observed in a study of T cells in Graves' hyperthyroidism and ophthalmopathy. The CDR3 regions of TCR beta were amplified from RNA transcripts. When the TCR CDR3 underwent first-round RT-PCR, the HTBI primer set was used. TCRdb independently ran MiXCR on the multiplex PCR reads; one entry per CDR3 protein. Of hundreds of thousands of distinct CDR3 sequences in the sample, about 45% were seen once. This clonotype was observed a handful of times. Looked up from germline, CDR1 is SEHNR and CDR2 is FQNEAQ (reference sequence). CDR3 length equals 16 residues. The V end lost 1 base, the J end lost 7 bases, and 20 bases lay between the germline ends.

The rearrangement uses TRBV7-9 and TRBJ2-7; TRBD1 is a possible D gene (6 bases). This sequence was found in a woman aged 18-29 years with Graves' hyperthyroidism. Input material: peripheral blood or thyroid tissue (not recorded which). The CDR3 protein is CASSLGAAGQIGEQYF. CDR3 in DNA: TGTGCCAGCAGCTTAGGGGCGGCCGGACAGATCGGGGAGCAGTACTTC.